This T cell receptor (beta chain) was retrieved from a study of T cells after yellow fever vaccination. From the 5' RACE reads, TCRdb called clonotypes with MiXCR, one entry per CDR3 protein. The sample records about 580,000 distinct CDR3 sequences, around a sixth being singletons. Germline assignment: CDR1 MNHEY and CDR2 SMNVEV (reference sequence). There are 14 residues in the CDR3. Germline trimming cut 3 bases from V and 6 bases from J; bases unmatched to any gene: 6. This clonotype has only a few counts. Sample: PBMCs, taken about 5 days after the first yellow fever vaccination. This sequence originates from a man aged 18 to 30 who received the YFV17D yellow fever vaccine. J is TRBJ2-7 and V is TRBV27, with TRBD1 identical over 9 bases. The CDR3 bases are TGTGCCAGCAGTTTTGGGACAGGGTATGGCGAGCAGTACTTC. Translation: CASSFGTGYGEQYF.